A selection of T cell receptor beta chains follows, all from one sample in a study of T cell changes during pregnancy in multiple sclerosis. Profiling relied on immunoSEQ multiplex PCR, and the TCRdb table lists in-frame clones only, not all of them. The sample holds tens of thousands of clones, 91% seen once. Here the sequenced sample was CD8+ T cells from peripheral blood mononuclear cells, taken in the second trimester of pregnancy. Receptors were obtained from a female donor with multiple sclerosis, enrolled in a pregnancy study. The CDR3 runs from the conserved cysteine through the conserved F or W. D genes are given only for firm matches. The size entry is marked missing in some rows and otherwise reads once, few, many or a size class.

size	V	J	D	DNA	CDR3
NA	TRBV7-9	TRBJ2-1	NA	TGTGCCAGCAGCTTAAGGAGAGATGAGCAGTTCTTC	CASSLRRDEQFF
NA	TRBV30	TRBJ2-7	NA	TGTGCCTGGAGTGCCCAGGAATGGGCTTACGAGCAGTACTTC	CAWSAQEWAYEQYF
NA	TRBV5-1	TRBJ2-7	NA	TGTGCCAGCAGCCCTTGGCAGGGTACGAAGGAGCAGTACTTC	CASSPWQGTKEQYF
NA	TRBV9	TRBJ2-7	NA	TGTGCCAGCAGCGCCGGGATTCTAGGCTCCTACGAGCAGTACTTC	CASSAGILGSYEQYF
NA	TRBV5-5	TRBJ2-7	NA	TGTGCCAGCAGCACCGGGTCCTACGAGCAGTACTTC	CASSTGSYEQYF
NA	TRBV29-1	TRBJ2-7	NA	TGCAGCGTAGCGGGAGGGGACAGGGCCTACGAGCAGTACTTC	CSVAGGDRAYEQYF
NA	TRBV19	TRBJ2-5	NA	TGTGCCAGTAGTATAGGAGGACTAGAGACCCAGTACTTC	CASSIGGLETQYF
NA	TRBV2	TRBJ2-3	TRBD1	TGTGCCAGCACCTCAGACAGGGGGAGCACAGATACGCAGTATTTT	CASTSDRGSTDTQYF
NA	TRBV2	TRBJ2-7	TRBD2	TGTGCCAGCAGTGAGGGACTAGCGGGAGGGCTGGGCTACGAGCAGTACTTC	CASSEGLAGGLGYEQYF
NA	TRBV7-9	TRBJ2-1	NA	TGTGCCAGCAGCTTATCATTGGGGCAGGGATACTACAATGAGCAGTTCTTC	CASSLSLGQGYYNEQFF
NA	TRBV19	TRBJ2-7	TRBD1	TGTGCCAGTAGTTCCAAGACAGGGGGCTACGAGCAGTACTTC	CASSSKTGGYEQYF
NA	TRBV9	TRBJ1-1	NA	TGTGCCAGCAGCACCACAGGGATCTCTGGGTATGAAGCTTTCTTT	CASSTTGISGYEAFF
few	TRBV27	TRBJ1-1	NA	TGTGCCAGCGGAAAGACAGTGAACACTGAAGCTTTCTTT	CASGKTVNTEAFF
NA	TRBV9	TRBJ2-1	TRBD2	TGTGCCAGCAGTCCTAGCGGGGGAGTCTCCTACAATGAGCAGTTCTTC	CASSPSGGVSYNEQFF